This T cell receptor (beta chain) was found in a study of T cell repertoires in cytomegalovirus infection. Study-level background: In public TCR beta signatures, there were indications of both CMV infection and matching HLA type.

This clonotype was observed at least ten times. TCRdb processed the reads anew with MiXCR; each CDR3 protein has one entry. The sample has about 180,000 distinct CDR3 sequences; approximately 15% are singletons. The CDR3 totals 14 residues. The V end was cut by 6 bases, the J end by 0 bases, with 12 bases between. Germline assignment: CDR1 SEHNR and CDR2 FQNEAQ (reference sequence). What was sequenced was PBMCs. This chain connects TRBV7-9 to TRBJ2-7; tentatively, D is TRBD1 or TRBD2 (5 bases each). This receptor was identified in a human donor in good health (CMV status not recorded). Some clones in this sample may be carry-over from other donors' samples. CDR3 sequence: CASSSPGTSYEQYF. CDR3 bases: TGTGCCAGCAGTTCCCCCGGGACCTCCTACGAGCAGTACTTC.